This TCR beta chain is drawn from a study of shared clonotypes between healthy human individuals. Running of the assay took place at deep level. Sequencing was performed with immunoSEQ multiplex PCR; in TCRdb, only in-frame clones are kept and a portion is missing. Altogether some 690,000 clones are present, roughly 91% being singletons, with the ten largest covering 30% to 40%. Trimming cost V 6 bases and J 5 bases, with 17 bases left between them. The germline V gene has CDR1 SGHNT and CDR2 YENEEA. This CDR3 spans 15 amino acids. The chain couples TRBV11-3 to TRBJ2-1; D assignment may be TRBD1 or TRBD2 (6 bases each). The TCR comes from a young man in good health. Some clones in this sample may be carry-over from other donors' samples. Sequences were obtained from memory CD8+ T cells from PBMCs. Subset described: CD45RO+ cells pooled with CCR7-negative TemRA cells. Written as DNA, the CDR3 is TGTGCCAGCAGGGCGGGGCAGGGGCCCAACAATGAGCAGTTCTTC. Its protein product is CASRAGQGPNNEQFF. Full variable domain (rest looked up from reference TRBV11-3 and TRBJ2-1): EAGVVQSPRYKIIEKKQPVAFWCNPISGHNTLYWYLQNLGQGPELLIRYENEEAVDDSQLPKDRFSAERLKGVDSTLKIQPAELGDSAVYLCASRAGQGPNNEQFFGPGTRLTVL.